This TCR beta chain came from a study of cytomegalovirus exposure and HLA in healthy donors. General study findings and limits: In a later analysis, at a false discovery rate of 0.05, about 15,000 TCR beta sequences were associated with HLA alleles. Reports showed the classifier diagnosing cytomegalovirus status with high specificity and sensitivity.

The V gene end was trimmed by 4 bases and the J gene end by 10 bases; junction bases not matched to a gene: 16. Germline V gene data show CDR1 as SGHRS and CDR2 as YFSETQ. CDR3 size: 16 residues. The PCR contained 60 Vbeta and 13 Jbeta primers. TCRdb's copy holds only in-frame clones and misses some; the assay was immunoSEQ multiplex PCR. The profile shows 200,000 to 250,000 clones, about 83% of them singletons. As regards this clone: Its specificity is unknown.

The sequenced sample consisted of PBMCs. The rearrangement links TRBV5-1 to TRBJ2-1, with 8 bases that match TRBD2. The source of this sequence is a human donor in good health. The chain's CDR3 is CASSGSYAGGLLEQFF. In DNA form, the CDR3 reads TGCGCCAGCAGCGGGTCATATGCGGGAGGCCTCTTGGAGCAGTTCTTC.